A selection of T cell receptor beta chains follows, all from one sample in a study of beta chain features in type 1 diabetes. This table comes from immunoSEQ multiplex PCR, and its TCRdb copy is limited to in-frame clones, with some not included. The table includes about 700,000 clones, about an eighth detected once. Sequencing was carried out using naive CD4+ T cells from blood. These receptor sequences come from a man younger than 30 with type 1 diabetes. CDR3s include the opening cysteine and the closing phenylalanine or tryptophan. The D gene is left open where the match is weak. Size values are once, few and many counts, or a class for expanded clones, and some rows have none.

>few|TRBV7-9|-|TRBJ1-1
CASSPILRGGTEAFF
TGTGCCAGCAGCCCGATCCTCAGGGGAGGCACTGAAGCTTTCTTT
>few|TRBV20-1|-|TRBJ1-2
CSADYGYTF
TGCAGTGCAGACTATGGCTACACCTTC
>-|TRBV5-6|-|TRBJ2-3
CASSSIHSSTDTQYF
TGTGCCAGCAGCTCGATTCATAGTAGCACAGATACGCAGTATTTT
>few|TRBV4-1|-|TRBJ2-3
CASSQNPTDTQYF
TGCGCCAGCAGCCAAAACCCCACAGATACGCAGTATTTT
>-|TRBV7-9|TRBD1|TRBJ1-2
CASSPGQGGDYGYTF
TGTGCCAGCAGCCCCGGACAGGGGGGTGACTATGGCTACACCTTC
>few|TRBV25-1|-|TRBJ2-5
CASSLGGTQETQYF
TGTGCCAGCAGTCTAGGGGGGACCCAAGAGACCCAGTACTTC
>-|TRBV4-2|-|TRBJ2-3
CASSQGGAGSSTDTQYF
TGTGCCAGCAGCCAAGGGGGGGCGGGCTCTAGCACAGATACGCAGTATTTT
>-|TRBV5-4|TRBD2|TRBJ2-1
CASSLTSGGPQGEQFF
TGTGCCAGCAGCTTAACTAGCGGGGGGCCTCAGGGTGAGCAGTTCTTC
>-|TRBV7-2|-|TRBJ1-2
CASSSVHGYGYTF
TGTGCCAGCAGCTCCGTCCATGGGTATGGCTACACCTTC
>few|TRBV9|TRBD2|TRBJ2-3
CASALGGAGTDTQYF
TGTGCCAGCGCCCTCGGGGGGGCCGGCACAGATACGCAGTATTTT
>few|TRBV7-2|-|TRBJ2-3
CASSLGGNTQYF
TGTGCCAGCAGCTTAGGAGGGAATACGCAGTATTTT
>few|TRBV7-9|TRBD1|TRBJ1-1
CASTDRGRNTEAFF
TGTGCCAGCACAGACAGGGGGCGGAACACTGAAGCTTTCTTT
>-|TRBV2|TRBD1|TRBJ1-2
CASSGRTGDDYGYTF
TGTGCCAGCAGCGGGCGGACAGGGGATGACTATGGCTACACCTTC
>-|TRBV7-9|-|TRBJ1-4
CASSFGGREKLFF
TGTGCCAGCAGCTTCGGGGGACGGGAAAAACTGTTTTTT
>-|TRBV11-1|TRBD1|TRBJ1-1
CASSSSGQTNTEAFF
TGTGCCAGCAGCTCATCGGGACAGACGAACACTGAAGCTTTCTTT
>-|TRBV28|TRBD1|TRBJ1-2
CASRSGQGAFGYGYTF
TGTGCCAGCAGGTCAGGACAGGGGGCGTTCGGCTATGGCTACACCTTC
>few|TRBV29-1|TRBD1|TRBJ2-7
CSVDSGTGPRYEQYF
TGCAGCGTTGACTCTGGGACAGGGCCGCGGTACGAGCAGTACTTC
>few|TRBV6-5|TRBD1|TRBJ1-1
CASSYGSGQGNTEAFF
TGTGCCAGCAGTTACGGGTCCGGACAGGGAAACACTGAAGCTTTCTTT
>-|TRBV30|-|TRBJ1-1
CAWSVLEGRTEAFF
TGTGCCTGGAGTGTACTCGAGGGTCGGACTGAAGCTTTCTTT
>-|TRBV7-8|-|TRBJ1-5
CASSLGVGEYGNQPQHF
TGTGCCAGCAGCTTAGGTGTCGGCGAATATGGCAATCAGCCCCAGCATTTT
>few|TRBV13|-|TRBJ1-1
CASSWPGGGAEAFF
TGTGCCAGCAGCTGGCCGGGGGGAGGGGCTGAAGCTTTCTTT
>few|TRBV2|TRBD1|TRBJ1-5
CASRGTVANQPQHF
TGTGCCAGCAGGGGGACAGTGGCCAATCAGCCCCAGCATTTT
>few|TRBV4-2|-|TRBJ1-1
CASSLDIPGGTEAFF
TGTGCCAGCAGCCTGGACATCCCTGGCGGCACTGAAGCTTTCTTT
>-|TRBV5-4|TRBD1|TRBJ1-1
CASSFWDRANTEAFF
TGTGCCAGCAGCTTCTGGGACAGAGCGAACACTGAAGCTTTCTTT
>few|TRBV7-9|-|TRBJ2-1
CASSLTGTGYNEQFF
TGTGCCAGCAGCCTAACCGGGACGGGATACAATGAGCAGTTCTTC
>few|TRBV5-1|-|TRBJ1-2
CASSLGDYGYTF
TGCGCCAGCAGCCTCGGGGACTATGGCTACACCTTC
>-|TRBV7-2|-|TRBJ2-7
CASSGEWEEAYF
TGTGCCAGCAGCGGGGAGTGGGAGGAAGCCTACTTC
>-|TRBV5-4|TRBD2|TRBJ2-2
CASSPRSGDPTGELFF
TGTGCCAGCAGTCCCCGAAGCGGGGACCCCACCGGGGAGCTGTTTTTT
>-|TRBV29-1|-|TRBJ2-7
CSVGVAAGKSYEQYF
TGCAGCGTGGGGGTGGCGGCGGGCAAATCCTACGAGCAGTACTTC
>-|TRBV5-8|-|TRBJ2-3
CASSSGFRGYLTDTQYF
TGTGCCAGCAGCTCAGGATTCAGGGGATACCTCACAGATACGCAGTATTTT
>few|TRBV28|-|TRBJ1-6
CASRSRGYNSPLHF
TGTGCCAGCAGGTCACGGGGATATAATTCACCCCTCCACTTT
>-|TRBV7-2|TRBD1|TRBJ1-4
CASSLGTGLTEKLFF
TGTGCCAGCAGCCTCGGGACAGGCCTCACGGAAAAACTGTTTTTT
>few|TRBV6-1|-|TRBJ2-3
CASSELDRLDTQYF
TGTGCCAGCAGTGAATTGGACAGATTAGATACGCAGTATTTT
>few|TRBV11-2|-|TRBJ1-1
CASSFRGNTEAFF
TGTGCCAGCAGCTTCAGGGGGAACACTGAAGCTTTCTTT
>few|TRBV7-9|TRBD1|TRBJ1-1
CASSLGGQGNTEAFF
TGTGCCAGCAGCTTAGGAGGACAGGGGAACACTGAAGCTTTCTTT
>few|TRBV28|-|TRBJ2-2
CASSPGRNTGELFF
TGTGCCAGCAGTCCCGGACGGAACACCGGGGAGCTGTTTTTT
>-|TRBV14|-|TRBJ2-5
CASSQSWGVSKKETQYF
TGTGCCAGCAGCCAATCTTGGGGGGTCAGCAAAAAAGAGACCCAGTACTTC
>-|TRBV5-4|TRBD1|TRBJ1-2
CASSQTGAYGYTF
TGTGCCAGCAGCCAGACAGGGGCCTATGGCTACACCTTC
>few|TRBV18|-|TRBJ2-3
CASSQSRTRWMDTQYF
TGTGCCAGCTCACAGAGCCGGACCCGATGGATGGATACGCAGTATTTT
>few|TRBV30|-|TRBJ1-1
CAWSGPGITEAFF
TGTGCCTGGAGTGGACCAGGGATAACTGAAGCTTTCTTT
>few|TRBV27|-|TRBJ2-1
CASSLLRDRKYNEQFF
TGTGCCAGCAGTTTATTGCGGGACAGAAAATACAATGAGCAGTTCTTC
>-|TRBV9|-|TRBJ2-7
CASSVGPDSSYEQYF
TGTGCCAGCAGCGTAGGCCCTGACAGTTCCTACGAGCAGTACTTC
>-|TRBV7-9|-|TRBJ1-1
CASSLRTDTEAFF
TGTGCCAGCAGCTTACGGACAGACACTGAAGCTTTCTTT
>few|TRBV30|-|TRBJ1-2
CAWGYVGTTGYTF
TGTGCCTGGGGATATGTAGGGACCACCGGCTACACCTTC
>few|TRBV25-1|-|TRBJ1-2
CASSDPQSNYGYTF
TGTGCCAGCAGTGACCCACAGTCTAACTATGGCTACACCTTC
>-|TRBV10-3|-|TRBJ2-1
CAIRGSYNEQFF
TGTGCCATCAGGGGGTCCTACAATGAGCAGTTCTTC
>once|TRBV6-7|-|TRBJ2-7
CASSYSPITDSYEQYF
TGTGCCAGCAGTTACTCGCCCATTACAGACTCCTACGAGCAGTACTTC
>-|TRBV6-5|-|TRBJ2-1
CAIYPGGSSYNEQFF
TGTGCCATCTACCCGGGCGGAAGCTCCTACAATGAGCAGTTCTTC
>-|TRBV5-1|-|TRBJ1-1
CASSLAVNTEAFF
TGCGCCAGCAGCTTGGCTGTGAACACTGAAGCTTTCTTT
>-|TRBV19|-|TRBJ1-4
CASTPETRVGEKLFF
TGTGCCAGTACCCCTGAAACCAGGGTTGGAGAAAAACTGTTTTTT
>few|TRBV30|-|TRBJ1-5
CAWSPDSNQPQHF
TGTGCCTGGAGCCCGGATAGCAATCAGCCCCAGCATTTT
>-|TRBV5-1|TRBD1|TRBJ1-1
CASSLQGANTEAFF
TGCGCCAGCAGCTTACAGGGGGCCAACACTGAAGCTTTCTTT
>few|TRBV28|TRBD1|TRBJ2-2
CASSYGTGRGELFF
TGTGCCAGCAGTTACGGGACAGGTCGGGGGGAGCTGTTTTTT
>few|TRBV7-9|-|TRBJ2-3
CASSLTLRGGGDTQYF
TGTGCCAGCAGCTTAACGTTGCGGGGAGGAGGAGATACGCAGTATTTT
>few|TRBV7-2|TRBD2|TRBJ2-1
CASSFGTSGLYNEQFF
TGTGCCAGCAGCTTCGGGACTAGCGGCCTCTACAATGAGCAGTTCTTC
>few|TRBV7-9|-|TRBJ1-1
CASTPTPGNTEAFF
TGTGCCAGCACCCCGACTCCGGGGAACACTGAAGCTTTCTTT
>few|TRBV2|-|TRBJ1-1
CASSEATRGVMNTEAFF
TGTGCCAGCAGTGAAGCCACGAGGGGGGTAATGAACACTGAAGCTTTCTTT
>few|TRBV14|-|TRBJ2-1
CASSQDWAPPKFF
TGTGCCAGCAGCCAAGACTGGGCCCCACCCAAGTTCTTC
>-|TRBV19|-|TRBJ2-7
CASSNTRTVYEQYF
TGTGCCAGTAGTAACACGAGGACTGTCTACGAGCAGTACTTC